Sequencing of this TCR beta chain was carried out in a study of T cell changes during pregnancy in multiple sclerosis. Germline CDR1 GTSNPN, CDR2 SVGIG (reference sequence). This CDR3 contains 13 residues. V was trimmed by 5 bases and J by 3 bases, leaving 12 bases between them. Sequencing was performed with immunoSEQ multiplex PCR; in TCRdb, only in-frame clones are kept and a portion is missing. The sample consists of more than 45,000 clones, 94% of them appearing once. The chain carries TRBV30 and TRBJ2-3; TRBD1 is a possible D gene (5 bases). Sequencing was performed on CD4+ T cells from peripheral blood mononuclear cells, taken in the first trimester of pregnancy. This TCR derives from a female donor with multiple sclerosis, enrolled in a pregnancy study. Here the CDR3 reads CAWGAGLTDTQYF. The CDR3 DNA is TGTGCCTGGGGTGCAGGGTTAACAGATACGCAGTATTTT.